The 10 T cell receptor beta chains below all came from one sample that was sequenced in a study of CD8+CD57+ T cells in acquired aplastic anemia. For CDR3 and TCR beta VDJ profiling, genomic DNA was the template used. TCRdb reanalysed the reads using MiXCR and keeps one entry per CDR3 protein. Seen here are under 500,000 distinct CDR3 sequences, less than 35% observed once, and the top ten hold less than 0.85%. CD8+CD57+ cell expansion, shown by flow cytometry, had occurred in the patients selected for sequencing. Sequenced: sorted CD4+, CD8+, or CD8+CD57+ T cells (not recorded which) from PBMCs. Receptors were obtained from a human donor with aplastic anemia.

This clonotype appeared many times. Written as DNA, the CDR3 is TGCGCCAGCAGTGAGTCGAGTGACAATGAGCAGTTCTTC. It codes for CASSESSDNEQFF. The V call is TRBV10-2, the J call TRBJ2-1; D remains unclear. This CDR3 spans 13 amino acids. CDR1 and CDR2 (germline): WSHSY, SAAADI. V lost 0 bases and J 5 bases, leaving 5 bases between the germline ends.

Points on this clonotype: A much bigger clone sits one base away, suggesting this may be a read error. The genes are TRBV7-6 and TRBJ2-1; possible D gene TRBD2, 6 bases. Germline CDR1 is SGHVS and CDR2 is FNYEAQ. The CDR3 is 12 residues long. CDR3 nucleotide sequence: TGTGCCAGAAGCTTTGATCGGGGGGAGCAGTTCTTC. Its protein is CARSFDRGEQFF.

In its sample, this clonotype was seen many times. V gene TRBV4-1 combines with J gene TRBJ1-5; D not resolved. The CDR3 runs to 15 residues. Germline loops: CDR1 MGHRA, CDR2 YSYEKL. The germline V and J ends were trimmed by 0 bases and 2 bases, with 8 bases remaining between them. CDR3 nucleotides: TGCGCCAGCAGCCAAGATGTCTCTCGCAATCAGCCCCAGCATTTT. This gives the protein CASSQDVSRNQPQHF.

Ten or more counts support this clonotype. The chain joins TRBV7-9 to TRBJ2-3; 11 bases agree with TRBD2. The germline V gene has CDR1 SEHNR and CDR2 FQNEAQ (reference sequence). The CDR3 is 16 residues long. J gave up 1 base and V 5 bases, and 5 bases lay outside the gene matches. The CDR3 protein is CASSPLLAGGTDTQYF. The CDR3 DNA is TGTGCCAGCAGCCCTTTACTAGCGGGGGGCACAGATACGCAGTATTTT.

This clonotype was found a few times. J is TRBJ2-1 and V is TRBV9; 10 positions match TRBD2. Per germline, CDR1 SGDLS and CDR2 YYNGEE. This CDR3 is built from 15 residues. V lost 2 bases to trimming and J lost 12 bases; unmatched junction nucleotides: 11. CDR3 sequence: CASSVFKEREGPQFF. Written as DNA, the CDR3 is TGTGCCAGCAGCGTGTTTAAAGAGCGGGAGGGCCCGCAGTTCTTC.

This chain joins TRBV7-9 and TRBJ1-2; D is possibly TRBD1 (6 bases). CDR3 length: 13 amino acids. Per germline, CDR1 SEHNR and CDR2 FQNEAQ (reference sequence). V was shortened by 4 bases and J by 4 bases, with 10 bases between the two germline ends. In DNA, the CDR3 is TGTGCCAGCAGCTCGCGGGACACCTATGGCTACACCTTC. This translates into CASSSRDTYGYTF. The variable domain in full, with the rest retrieved from reference TRBV7-9 and TRBJ1-2, is DTGVSQNPRHKITKRGQNVTFRCDPISEHNRLYWYRQTLGQGPEFLTYFQNEAQLEKSRLLSDRFSAERPKGSFSTLEIQRTEQGDSAMYLCASSSRDTYGYTFGSGTRLTVV.

This clonotype came up a few times. The junction and the germline gene differ at one end; a read error may be behind it. This chain joins TRBV10-3 and TRBJ2-3; perhaps TRBD1 as D (5 bases). The CDR3 has 17 amino acids. Germline-derived CDR1 and CDR2 are ENHRY and SYGVKD. The CDR3 nucleotides read TGTGCCAGCAGTTACTCCCGAGACAGCCCATACACAGATACGCAGTATTTT. Residues: CASSYSRDSPYTDTQYF.

This clonotype appeared many times. V usage is TRBV20-1 and J usage is TRBJ1-1; D unresolved. V lost 2 bases and J lost 0, with 4 bases in between. Germline loops: CDR1 DFQATT, CDR2 SNEGSKA (reference sequence). CDR3 length: 12 amino acids. DNA for the CDR3: TGCAGTGCTAGATGGGTGAACACTGAAGCTTTCTTT. It encodes CSARWVNTEAFF.

This clonotype has only a few counts. The rearrangement joins TRBV5-1 to TRBJ1-5; D not certain. V was cut by 2 bases and J by 5 bases, with 8 bases left in between. This CDR3 has 13 residues. From germline, CDR1 is SGHRS and CDR2 YFSETQ. CDR3 coding DNA: TGCGCCAGCAGCTTCGGGGTTGATCAGCCCCAGCATTTT. Translation gives CASSFGVDQPQHF. Combining the CDR3 with reference TRBV5-1 and TRBJ1-5 gives the whole variable domain KAGVTQTPRYLIKTRGQQVTLSCSPISGHRSVSWYQQTPGQGLQFLFEYFSETQRNKGNFPGRFSGRQFSNSRSEMNVSTLELGDSALYLCASSFGVDQPQHFGDGTRLSIL.

The sample holds many counts of this clonotype. The chain recombines TRBV10-3 with TRBJ2-2; D gene uncertain. The CDR3 loop spans 14 amino acids. CDR1 and CDR2 from the germline V gene are ENHRY and SYGVKD. V lost 4 bases and J lost 5, with 11 bases in between. The CDR3, as DNA: TGTGCCATCAGTGTTAGTCTCGGGACCGGGGAGCTGTTTTTT. It yields the protein CAISVSLGTGELFF.